These 21 T cell receptor beta chains share one sample of origin, sequenced in a study of T cells in Graves' hyperthyroidism and ophthalmopathy. What was amplified from RNA transcripts were TCR beta CDR3 regions. RT-PCR in the first round (using the HTBI primer set) targeted the TCR CDR3. Each CDR3 protein is one row after TCRdb ran MiXCR on the multiplex PCR reads. The table lists about 600,000 distinct CDR3 sequences, more than 15% of them singletons. The source material was blood. Receptors originate from a woman aged 40 to 50 with Graves' ophthalmopathy.

This rearrangement joins TRBV5-4 to TRBJ2-4; 12 bases align to TRBD2. Trimming cost V 3 bases and J 0 bases; bases outside gene matches: 7. CDR1 is SGHNT, CDR2 YYREEE, per germline (reference sequence). This CDR3 region has 18 residues. CDR3 sequence: CASSSGTSGQLAKNIQYF. DNA of the CDR3: TGTGCCAGCAGCTCCGGGACTAGCGGGCAACTAGCCAAAAACATTCAGTACTTC.

CDR3 region: CSVLKGTGFNEQFF. The CDR3 nucleotides read TGCAGCGTTCTCAAGGGGACGGGATTCAATGAGCAGTTCTTC. V is TRBV29-1 and J is TRBJ2-1; D may correspond to TRBD1 or TRBD2 (5 bases each). Germline values: CDR1 SQVTM, CDR2 ANQGSEA. CDR3 size: 14 residues. V was trimmed by 5 bases and J by 6 bases, leaving 17 bases between them.

This clonotype has a count of ten or more. V gene TRBV28 combines with J gene TRBJ2-3, with TRBD1 matching over 11 bases. This CDR3 spans 15 amino acids. V was clipped by 6 bases and J by 4 bases; unmatched bases: 6. Germline CDR1 MDHEN, CDR2 SYDVKM. The CDR3 sequence: CASSPGQGASDTQYF. The CDR3 DNA reads TGTGCCAGCAGCCCCGGACAGGGGGCGTCAGATACGCAGTATTTT.

This clonotype was counted at least ten times. The V and J genes are TRBV7-6 and TRBJ2-3; no clear D gene. The CDR3 spans 15 residues. The germline gives CDR1 SGHVS, CDR2 FNYEAQ. The V end lost 5 bases, the J end lost 8 bases, and 20 bases lay between the germline ends. Here the CDR3 DNA reads TGTGCCAGCAGCCACACCGGGCCCCCCACGGGTACGCAGTATTTT. This gives the protein CASSHTGPPTGTQYF.

The chain carries TRBV4-1 and TRBJ2-5; D not resolved. Germline loops: CDR1 MGHRA, CDR2 YSYEKL. V gave up 1 base and J gave up 4 bases, with 10 bases separating them. This CDR3 is 14 amino acids long. CDR3 amino acids: CASSQVEGRETQYF. DNA for the CDR3: TGCGCCAGCAGCCAAGTGGAAGGGCGAGAGACCCAGTACTTC.

This clonotype occurred many times. The chain combines TRBV12-3 or TRBV12-4 with TRBJ2-1; TRBD2 matches at 13 bases. V lost 6 bases, J lost 6 bases, and 5 bases stayed unmatched. The CDR3 spans 15 residues. The CDR3 nucleotides are TGTGCCAGCAGACCCGGGACTAGCGGGACCAATGAGCAGTTCTTC. Its protein product is CASRPGTSGTNEQFF.

This clonotype was seen only a few times. The chain combines TRBV29-1 with TRBJ2-1; TRBD1 agrees at 12 bases. The CDR3 consists of 14 residues. V lost 4 bases and J lost 4; bases outside the gene matches: 2. CDR1 is SQVTM, CDR2 ANQGSEA, per germline. The CDR3 bases are TGCAGCGTTGTGGGACAGGGGGCTTACAATGAGCAGTTCTTC. Protein sequence: CSVVGQGAYNEQFF.

This clonotype was counted at least ten times. J is TRBJ1-4 and V is TRBV3-1; possible D gene TRBD1, 5 bases. This CDR3 spans 18 amino acids. V lost 4 bases to trimming and J lost 2 bases, with 20 bases between them. The germline V gene has CDR1 LGHDT and CDR2 YNNKEL (reference sequence). CDR3 coding DNA: TGTGCCAGCAGCCCGACACCGATAAAACAGGCTACTAATGAAAAACTGTTTTTT. Its protein is CASSPTPIKQATNEKLFF.

This clonotype has at least ten counts. The gene calls are TRBV2 and TRBJ1-2; TRBD1 is a possible D gene (5 bases). This CDR3 is built from 14 residues. V lost 7 bases, J lost 6 bases, and 18 bases lay in between. Germline values: CDR1 SNHLY, CDR2 FYNNEI. The CDR3 loop is CASTPFGTFDGYTF. For the CDR3, the DNA is TGTGCCAGCACCCCGTTCGGGACTTTCGATGGCTACACCTTC.

On this clonotype itself: This clone may be a read error of a much larger clone one base away. The chain recombines TRBV7-9 with TRBJ2-2; D is uncertain. CDR1 SEHNR and CDR2 FQNEAQ come from the germline V gene (reference sequence). Trimming took 3 bases from V and 0 from J, leaving 5 bases between them. The CDR3 length is 14 residues. The CDR3 DNA is TGTGCCAGCAGCTTTTTGGCGAACACCGGGGAGCTGTTTTTT. Translated, it gives CASSFLANTGELFF.

The sample holds many counts of this clonotype. J is TRBJ1-1 and V is TRBV3-1, with TRBD1 matching over 8 bases. Germline values: CDR1 LGHDT, CDR2 YNNKEL (reference sequence). The CDR3 runs 14 residues. Losses at the gene ends were 0 bases for V and 6 bases for J; bases not matched to a gene: 3. The CDR3: CASSQEGTGAEAFF. In nucleotides, the CDR3 is TGTGCCAGCAGCCAAGAGGGGACAGGAGCTGAAGCTTTCTTT.

The V gene is TRBV4-1, the J gene TRBJ2-2, with 7 bases aligning to TRBD2. Germline V lookup: CDR1 MGHRA, CDR2 YSYEKL. This CDR3 comprises 16 residues. With 1 base clipped from V and 4 bases from J, the junction kept 6 bases outside the gene matches. In DNA, the CDR3 is TGCGCCAGCAGCCAAGCACTAGCGTTTGGCACCGGGGAGCTGTTTTTT. Translation gives CASSQALAFGTGELFF.

The CDR3 spells CATSDFGPARFF. The CDR3 coding sequence is TGTGCCACCAGTGATTTTGGTCCTGCGCGGTTCTTC. V gene TRBV24-1 combines with J gene TRBJ2-1; D uncertain. The V and J ends lost 1 base and 15 bases respectively, with 12 bases between them. CDR1 and CDR2 from the germline V gene are KGHDR and SFDVKD. CDR3 length: 12 residues.

This clonotype was picked up a small number of times. J is TRBJ2-3 and V is TRBV10-1; D may match TRBD1 or TRBD2 (5 bases each). V was trimmed by 9 bases and J by 8 bases, leaving 21 bases between them. This CDR3 is built from 14 residues. CDR1 and CDR2 (germline): WNHNN, SYGVQD (reference sequence). CDR3 sequence: CASSRDAQVGTQYF. DNA for the CDR3: TGCGCCAGTTCCCGGGACGCCCAGGTCGGTACGCAGTATTTT.

This clonotype appeared many times. The rearrangement uses TRBV5-1 and TRBJ2-1, with D perhaps assigned TRBD1 or TRBD2 (5 bases each). In germline, CDR1 is SGHRS, CDR2 YFSETQ. V lost 5 bases to trimming and J lost 3 bases, with 15 bases between them. This CDR3 region has 15 residues. CDR3: CASRAGTGNYNEQFF. In DNA form, the CDR3 reads TGCGCCAGCAGGGCCGGGACCGGAAACTACAATGAGCAGTTCTTC.

V and J are TRBV2 and TRBJ2-5; 9 bases are shared with TRBD1. V gave up 5 bases and J gave up 5 bases; unmatched junction bases: 6. Germline CDR1 SNHLY, CDR2 FYNNEI. This CDR3 has 14 amino acids. The CDR3 coding sequence is TGTGCCAGCAGTCGGGACAGGGTCGGCGAGACCCAGTACTTC. Protein sequence: CASSRDRVGETQYF.

This clonotype came up a few times. V gene TRBV5-6 combines with J gene TRBJ2-3, with TRBD2 matching 8 bases. The CDR3 spans 14 residues. Unmatched junction bases numbered 6, after V lost 5 bases and J lost 4 bases. Germline loops: CDR1 SGHDT, CDR2 YYEEEE. CDR3 DNA: TGTGCCAGCAGGAGAGCGGGAGTACCAGATACGCAGTATTTT. Amino acid sequence: CASRRAGVPDTQYF.

The rearrangement joins TRBV7-9 to TRBJ2-7; 9 positions agree with TRBD1. Germline assignment: CDR1 SEHNR and CDR2 FQNEAQ (reference sequence). With V trimmed by 0 bases and J by 1 base, 7 bases remained unmatched. This CDR3 is built from 17 residues. CDR3: CASSLATGTGKSYEQYF. The CDR3 DNA sequence: TGTGCCAGCAGCTTAGCAACCGGGACAGGGAAGTCCTACGAGCAGTACTTC.

This clonotype appeared many times. The chain uses TRBV30 and TRBJ2-1; TRBD2 matches 10 bases. V lost 1 base, J lost 10 bases, and 13 bases stayed unmatched. The CDR3 totals 16 residues. CDR1 GTSNPN and CDR2 SVGIG come from the germline V gene (reference sequence). This chain's CDR3 is CAWSGRGTSVPGEQFF. CDR3 coding DNA: TGTGCCTGGAGTGGCCGGGGGACTAGCGTACCTGGGGAGCAGTTCTTC.

For this clonotype: A much larger clone lies a single base off, so this may be a read error. The V and J genes are TRBV2 and TRBJ1-1, with D unresolved. Germline V CDR1 and CDR2: SNHLY, FYNNEI. This CDR3 contains 14 residues. In DNA form, the CDR3 reads TGTGCCAGCAGTCCAGAGAGCGCCAACACTGAAGCTTCCTTT. This translates into CASSPESANTEASF.

The sample holds many counts of this clonotype. The gene calls are TRBV12-3 or TRBV12-4 and TRBJ1-1, with D possibly TRBD1 on 6 matching bases. Trimming removed 1 base from V and 0 bases from J, with 9 bases in between. The CDR3 contains 15 residues. The CDR3 reads CASSLGQAVNTEAFF. The CDR3 bases are TGTGCCAGCAGTTTAGGACAGGCGGTGAACACTGAAGCTTTCTTT.